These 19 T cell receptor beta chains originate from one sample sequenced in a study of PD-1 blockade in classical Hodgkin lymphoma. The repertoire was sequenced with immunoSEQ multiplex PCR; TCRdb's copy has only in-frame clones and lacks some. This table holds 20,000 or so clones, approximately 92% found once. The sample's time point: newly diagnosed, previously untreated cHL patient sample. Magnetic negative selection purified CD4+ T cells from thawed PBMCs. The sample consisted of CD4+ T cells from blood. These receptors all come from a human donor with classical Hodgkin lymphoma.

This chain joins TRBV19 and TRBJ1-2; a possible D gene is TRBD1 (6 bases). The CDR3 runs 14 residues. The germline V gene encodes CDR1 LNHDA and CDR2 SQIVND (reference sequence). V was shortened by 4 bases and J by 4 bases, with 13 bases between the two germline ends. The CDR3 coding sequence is TGTGCCAGTAGTACTTCAGGGGTACTCTATGGCTACACCTTC. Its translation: CASSTSGVLYGYTF.

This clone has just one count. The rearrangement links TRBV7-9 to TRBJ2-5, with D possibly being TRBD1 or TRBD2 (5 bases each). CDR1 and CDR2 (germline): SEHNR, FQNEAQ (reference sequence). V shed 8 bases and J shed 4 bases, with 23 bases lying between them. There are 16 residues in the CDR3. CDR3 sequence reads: CASALGQGPSLETQYF. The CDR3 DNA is TGTGCCAGCGCTTTAGGCCAGGGACCGTCACTAGAGACCCAGTACTTC.

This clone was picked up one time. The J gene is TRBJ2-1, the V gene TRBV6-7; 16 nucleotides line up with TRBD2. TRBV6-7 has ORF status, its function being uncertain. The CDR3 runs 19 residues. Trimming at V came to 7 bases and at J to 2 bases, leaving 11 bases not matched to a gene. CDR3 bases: TGTGCCAGCACCCAACCGGGACTAGCGGGAGGGTCGCCCTACAATGAGCAGTTCTTC. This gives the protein CASTQPGLAGGSPYNEQFF.

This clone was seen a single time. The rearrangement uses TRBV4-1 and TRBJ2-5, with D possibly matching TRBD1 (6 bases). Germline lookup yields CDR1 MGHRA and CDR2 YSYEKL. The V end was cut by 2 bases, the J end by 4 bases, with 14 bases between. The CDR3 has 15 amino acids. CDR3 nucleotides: TGCGCCAGCAGCCAAAACCCTCAGGGGATAGAGACCCAGTACTTC. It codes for CASSQNPQGIETQYF.

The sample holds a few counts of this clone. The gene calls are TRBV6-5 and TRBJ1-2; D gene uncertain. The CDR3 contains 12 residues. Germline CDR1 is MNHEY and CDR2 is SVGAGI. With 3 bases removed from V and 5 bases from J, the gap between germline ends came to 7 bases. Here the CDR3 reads CASSYRGYGYTF. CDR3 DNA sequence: TGTGCCAGCAGTTATCGGGGATATGGCTACACCTTC.

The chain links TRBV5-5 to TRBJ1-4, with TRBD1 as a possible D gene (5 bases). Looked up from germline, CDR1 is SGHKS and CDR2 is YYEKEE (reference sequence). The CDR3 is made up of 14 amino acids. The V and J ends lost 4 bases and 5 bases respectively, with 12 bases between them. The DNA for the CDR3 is TGTGCCAGCAGCCCCGGGACCGCGAATGAAAAACTGTTTTTT. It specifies CASSPGTANEKLFF.

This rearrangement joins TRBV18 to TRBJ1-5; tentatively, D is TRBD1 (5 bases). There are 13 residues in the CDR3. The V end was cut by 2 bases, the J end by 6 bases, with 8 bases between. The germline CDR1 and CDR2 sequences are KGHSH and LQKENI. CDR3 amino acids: CASSPEGIQPQHF. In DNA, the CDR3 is TGTGCCAGCTCACCAGAGGGGATTCAGCCCCAGCATTTT.

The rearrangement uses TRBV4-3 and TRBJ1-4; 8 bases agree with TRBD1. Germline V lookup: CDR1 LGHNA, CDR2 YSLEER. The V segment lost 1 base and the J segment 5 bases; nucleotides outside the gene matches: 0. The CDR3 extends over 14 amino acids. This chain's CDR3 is CASSQGQGNEKLFF. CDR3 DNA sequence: TGCGCCAGCAGCCAAGGACAGGGGAATGAAAAACTGTTTTTT.

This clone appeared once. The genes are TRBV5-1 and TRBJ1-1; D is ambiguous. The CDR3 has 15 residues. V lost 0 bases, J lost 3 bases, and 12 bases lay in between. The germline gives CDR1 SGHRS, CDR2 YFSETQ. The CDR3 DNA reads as TGCGCCAGCAGCTTGGTCTGGGGAAGGGACACTGAAGCTTTCTTT. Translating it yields CASSLVWGRDTEAFF.

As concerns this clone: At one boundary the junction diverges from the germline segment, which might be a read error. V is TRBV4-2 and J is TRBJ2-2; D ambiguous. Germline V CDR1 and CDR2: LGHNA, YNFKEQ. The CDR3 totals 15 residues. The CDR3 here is CASRQAWQATGELFF. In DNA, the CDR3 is TGTGCCAGCAGGCAAGCTTGGCAGGCCACGGGGGAGCTGTTTTTT.

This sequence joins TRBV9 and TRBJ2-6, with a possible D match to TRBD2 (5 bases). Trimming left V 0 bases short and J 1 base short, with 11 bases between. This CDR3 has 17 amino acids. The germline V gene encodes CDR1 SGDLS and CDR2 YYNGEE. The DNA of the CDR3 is TGTGCCAGCAGCGTAGACATCCGGGGTTCTGGGGCCAACGTCCTGACTTTC. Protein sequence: CASSVDIRGSGANVLTF.

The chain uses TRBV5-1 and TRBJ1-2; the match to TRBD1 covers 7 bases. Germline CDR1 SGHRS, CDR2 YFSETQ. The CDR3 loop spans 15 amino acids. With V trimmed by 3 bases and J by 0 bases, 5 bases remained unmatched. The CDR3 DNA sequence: TGCGCCAGCAGCTATGGACAGGCAGCTAACTATGGCTACACCTTC. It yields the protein CASSYGQAANYGYTF. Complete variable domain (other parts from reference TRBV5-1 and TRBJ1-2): KAGVTQTPRYLIKTRGQQVTLSCSPISGHRSVSWYQQTPGQGLQFLFEYFSETQRNKGNFPGRFSGRQFSNSRSEMNVSTLELGDSALYLCASSYGQAANYGYTFGSGTRLTVV.

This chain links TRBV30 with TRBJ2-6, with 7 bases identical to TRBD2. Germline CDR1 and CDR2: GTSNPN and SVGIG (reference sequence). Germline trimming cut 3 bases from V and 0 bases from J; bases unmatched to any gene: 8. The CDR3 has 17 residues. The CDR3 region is CAWRGGGSLSGANVLTF. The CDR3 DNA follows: TGTGCCTGGAGGGGCGGGGGATCCCTCTCTGGGGCCAACGTCCTGACTTTC.

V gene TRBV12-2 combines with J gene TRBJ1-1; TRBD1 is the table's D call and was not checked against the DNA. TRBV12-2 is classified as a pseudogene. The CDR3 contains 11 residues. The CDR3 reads CASRSDRGAFF. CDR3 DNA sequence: TGTGCAAGTCGTTCGGACAGAGGAGCTTTCTTT.

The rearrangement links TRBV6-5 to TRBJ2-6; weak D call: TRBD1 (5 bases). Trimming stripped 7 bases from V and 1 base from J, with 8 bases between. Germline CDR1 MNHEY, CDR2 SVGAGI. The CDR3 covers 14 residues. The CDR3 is CASNKGSGANVLTF. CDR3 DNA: TGTGCCAGCAATAAGGGGTCTGGGGCCAACGTCCTGACTTTC.

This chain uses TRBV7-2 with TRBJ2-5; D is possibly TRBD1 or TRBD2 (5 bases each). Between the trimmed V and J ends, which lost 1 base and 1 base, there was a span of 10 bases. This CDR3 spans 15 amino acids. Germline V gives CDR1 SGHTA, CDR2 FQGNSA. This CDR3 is CASSLVWGSQETQYF. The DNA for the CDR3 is TGTGCCAGCAGCTTAGTGTGGGGGTCCCAAGAGACCCAGTACTTC.

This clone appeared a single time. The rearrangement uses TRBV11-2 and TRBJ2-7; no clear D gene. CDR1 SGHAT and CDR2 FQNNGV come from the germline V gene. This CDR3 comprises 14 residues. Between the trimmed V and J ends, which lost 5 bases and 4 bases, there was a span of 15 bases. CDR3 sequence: CASSPSLGPYEQYF. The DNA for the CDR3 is TGTGCCAGCAGCCCTAGTCTGGGTCCGTACGAGCAGTACTTC.

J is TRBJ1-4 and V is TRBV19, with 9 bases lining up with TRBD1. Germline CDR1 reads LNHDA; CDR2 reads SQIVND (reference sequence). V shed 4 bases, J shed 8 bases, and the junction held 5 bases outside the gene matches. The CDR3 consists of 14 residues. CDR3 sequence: CASSRTGVSEKLFF. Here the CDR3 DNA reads TGTGCCAGTAGTAGGACAGGGGTGAGCGAAAAACTGTTTTTT.

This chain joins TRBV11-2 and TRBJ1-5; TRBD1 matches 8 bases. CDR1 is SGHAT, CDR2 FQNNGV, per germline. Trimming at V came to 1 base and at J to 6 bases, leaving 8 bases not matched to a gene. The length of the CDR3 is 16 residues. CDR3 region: CASSLGTGRPTQPQHF. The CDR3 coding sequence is TGTGCCAGCAGCTTAGGGACAGGGAGGCCCACTCAGCCCCAGCATTTT. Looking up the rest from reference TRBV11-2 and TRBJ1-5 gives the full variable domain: EAGVAQSPRYKIIEKRQSVAFWCNPISGHATLYWYQQILGQGPKLLIQFQNNGVVDDSQLPKDRFSAERLKGVDSTLKIQPAKLEDSAVYLCASSLGTGRPTQPQHFGDGTRLSIL.